The sequence of this T cell receptor beta chain was determined in a study of OX40 agonist ivuxolimab in advanced cancers. Study conclusions and caveats: The antigens recognized by the expanded peripheral T cells, that is their antigen specificity, were not determined.

TCRdb's table, derived via immunoSEQ multiplex PCR, lists solely in-frame clones and lacks some. The data show more than 40,000 clones, around 90% seen once. V dropped 6 bases and J dropped 8 bases, with 20 bases sitting between them. There are 15 residues in the CDR3. Looked up from germline, CDR1 is MNHNS and CDR2 is SASEGT. Of note for this clone: Its antigen is unknown.

The chain employs TRBV6-1 and TRBJ2-1; tentative D call: TRBD2 (5 bases). Sample: CD4+ or CD8+ T cells sorted from blood, taken in a trial of the OX40 agonist ivuxolimab. The clonotype comes from an adult with an advanced solid tumor such as melanoma, head and neck, liver or kidney cancer. DNA for the CDR3: TGTGCCAGCAGAACTCTGGACTCGAGCCTACATGAGCAGTTCTTC. Translation gives CASRTLDSSLHEQFF.